The clone carrying this TCR beta chain has only a few counts. The data derive from a study of identical twins. V was trimmed by 5 bases and J by 6 bases, leaving 14 bases between them. The germline V gene has CDR1 SGHTA and CDR2 FQGNSA. This CDR3 is built from 14 residues. One entry per CDR3 protein, called by TCRdb with MiXCR from the 5' RACE reads. This table has some 500,000 distinct CDR3 sequences, around 14% appearing once. The same data also went into a second study, on yellow fever vaccine responses in identical twins.

V gene TRBV7-2 combines with J gene TRBJ2-1, with D possibly matching TRBD2 (6 bases). Sequenced input: CD4+ T cells sorted from blood. This TCR was recovered from a young woman in good health. CDR3 coding DNA: TGTGCCAGCAGCCCCCGACTAGTAGTCAATGAGCAGTTCTTC. Its translation: CASSPRLVVNEQFF.